Listed below are T cell receptor beta chains from one sample, sequenced in a study of early T cells in non-severe SARS-CoV-2 infection. TCRdb reanalysed the 5' RACE reads using MiXCR and keeps one entry per CDR3 protein. The repertoire holds just under 90,000 distinct CDR3 sequences, with around 15% as singletons. Sequenced: whole blood. Source of these receptors: an adult who was a healthcare worker with PCR-confirmed SARS-CoV-2 infection or an uninfected control (not recorded which). Both conserved end residues are part of each CDR3. A D gene is named only where the DNA matches it firmly. Rows may omit the clone size; those that give it use once, few, many or a size class.

clone size,J gene,D gene,V gene,CDR3 DNA,CDR3 protein
few,TRBJ2-1,-,TRBV10-2,TGCGCCAGCAGTGAGTCATTGCAATACAATGAGCAGTTCTTC,CASSESLQYNEQFF
-,TRBJ2-7,TRBD2,TRBV20-1,TGCAGTGCTGGTGGGACTCTAGCGGGGGCCTACGAGCAGTACTTC,CSAGGTLAGAYEQYF
few,TRBJ1-4,-,TRBV18,TGTGCCAGCTCACCACGCCCCACAGGAGGTGCAACTAATGAAAAACTGTTTTTT,CASSPRPTGGATNEKLFF
few,TRBJ2-1,-,TRBV7-8,TGTGCCAGCAGCTTAGTAAACAGGGCCTACAATGAGCAGTTCTTC,CASSLVNRAYNEQFF
-,TRBJ2-1,TRBD1,TRBV9,TGTGCCAGCTGCGTAGGTACAGGGGGCTTGATTGAGCAGTTCTTC,CASCVGTGGLIEQFF
few,TRBJ1-4,-,TRBV29-1,TGCAGCGGTGCGACAGATAATGAAAAACTGTTTTTT,CSGATDNEKLFF
few,TRBJ2-1,-,TRBV18,TGTGCCAGCTCCCCCCCCGCGGTCAATGAGCAGTTCTTC,CASSPPAVNEQFF
-,TRBJ1-1,-,TRBV7-8,TGTGCCAGCAGCTTAGCGGTGGTTACCGGAGCTTTCTTT,CASSLAVVTGAFF
few,TRBJ2-2,-,TRBV29-1,TGCAGCGTGGGCCGGGACTTTACCGCCGGGGAGCTGTTTTTT,CSVGRDFTAGELFF
many,TRBJ1-6,TRBD1,TRBV12-3/TRBV12-4,TGTGCCAGCAACTTACTACAGGGGGGTTCACCCCTCCACTTT,CASNLLQGGSPLHF
-,TRBJ1-1,-,TRBV7-9,TGTGCCAGCAGCCACCCTCGAGACAGACGCACTGAAGCTTTCTTT,CASSHPRDRRTEAFF
-,TRBJ2-5,-,TRBV29-1,TGCAGCGTTGAGGGCTACTCGAGGCATCTGGACTTC,CSVEGYSRHLDF
many,TRBJ2-7,TRBD1,TRBV3-1,TGTGCCAGCAGCCAAGGCCAGGGACAGGGCTACGAGCAGTACTTC,CASSQGQGQGYEQYF
-,TRBJ2-7,-,TRBV9,TGTGCCAGCAGCCCTCGGGACGGCTCCTACGAGCAGTACTTC,CASSPRDGSYEQYF
-,TRBJ1-1,TRBD1,TRBV2,TGTGCCAGCAGAGGAGGACAGGGGCCAACTGAAGCTTTCTTT,CASRGGQGPTEAFF
many,TRBJ1-3,-,TRBV4-1,TGCGCCAGCAGCGTGGGGCTGGCCTCTGGAAACACCATATATTTT,CASSVGLASGNTIYF
-,TRBJ2-7,-,TRBV7-2,TGTGCCAGCAGCTTAGGATCGGGAGCCCTCGAGCAGTACTTC,CASSLGSGALEQYF
-,TRBJ1-2,-,TRBV5-5,TGTGCCAGCAGCTCGGAACGATATGGCTACACCTTC,CASSSERYGYTF
-,TRBJ2-1,-,TRBV14,TGTGCCAGCAGCCAAGGGGCGGGCTATCACAATGAGCAGTTCTTC,CASSQGAGYHNEQFF
many,TRBJ2-6,-,TRBV6-5,TGTGCCAGCAGTTACTCGTCACGGGGCCCGAGCTCTGGGGCCAACGTCCTGACTTTC,CASSYSSRGPSSGANVLTF
medium-sized,TRBJ2-7,TRBD2,TRBV7-9,TGTGCCAGCAGGGACGGACTAGCCTACGAGCAGTACTTC,CASRDGLAYEQYF
-,TRBJ2-1,TRBD2,TRBV28,TGTGCCAGCTCCCGAGGGACTAGCGGGGACAATGAGCAGTTCTTC,CASSRGTSGDNEQFF
-,TRBJ2-3,TRBD1,TRBV2,TGTGCCACCCCAACCCGACAGGGACGGGGCAGGGATACGCAGTATTTT,CATPTRQGRGRDTQYF
many,TRBJ2-2,-,TRBV9,TGTGCCAGCAGCGTAGGGGGGACCGGGGAGCTGTTTTTT,CASSVGGTGELFF
-,TRBJ1-1,TRBD1,TRBV2,TGTGCCAGCAGACCCGGGACAGGAGGTAACACTGAAGCTTTCTTT,CASRPGTGGNTEAFF
-,TRBJ1-3,-,TRBV7-2,TGTGCCAGCAGCCCGGTCTTCCCGAGCTCTGGAAACACCATATATTTT,CASSPVFPSSGNTIYF
-,TRBJ1-3,TRBD1,TRBV6-5,TGTGCCAGCAGTGAGGGACAGGGAGGAAACACCATATATTTT,CASSEGQGGNTIYF
few,TRBJ1-1,-,TRBV5-5,TGTGCCAGCAGCTTGGTTCCCTCCAACACTGAAGCTTTCTTT,CASSLVPSNTEAFF
many,TRBJ1-2,-,TRBV20-1,TGCAGGACGTATGGCTACACCTTC,CRTYGYTF
-,TRBJ2-7,-,TRBV5-1,TGCGCCAGCAGCTCCACGGGGGATAAAGTTTACGAGCAGTACTTC,CASSSTGDKVYEQYF
many,TRBJ2-3,TRBD2,TRBV27,TGTGCCAGCAGTTTACCGACTAGCGGGAGGGCAAGAGGGACAGATACGCAGTATTTT,CASSLPTSGRARGTDTQYF
few,TRBJ2-7,TRBD2,TRBV12-3/TRBV12-4,TGTGCCAGCAGCCCGGGACTACCCTACGAGCAGTACTTC,CASSPGLPYEQYF
-,TRBJ1-2,-,TRBV9,TGTGCCAGCAGCGTCGGACAGAGCTATGGCTACACCTTC,CASSVGQSYGYTF
-,TRBJ2-7,TRBD1,TRBV12-3/TRBV12-4,TGTGCCAGCAGTTGGGTAGGGACAGTGTCCTACGAGCAGTACTTC,CASSWVGTVSYEQYF
-,TRBJ2-7,-,TRBV20-1,TGCAGTGCTAGTGTTCACCGTAACTACGAGCAGTACTTC,CSASVHRNYEQYF
-,TRBJ2-7,-,TRBV11-2,TGTGCCAGTTCCCTCGTAAGGTACGAGCAGTACTTC,CASSLVRYEQYF
-,TRBJ2-2,-,TRBV5-1,TGCGCCAGCAGCTTCGACCCAAACACCGGGGAGCTGTTTTTT,CASSFDPNTGELFF
few,TRBJ2-5,TRBD1,TRBV24-1,TGTGCCACCAGTGACCCGGACAGGGAGCAAGAGACCCAGTACTTC,CATSDPDREQETQYF
few,TRBJ2-2,-,TRBV7-9,TGTGCCAGCAGCTTTCTCATGGACCGGGGCGGGGAGCTGTTTTTT,CASSFLMDRGGELFF
few,TRBJ2-2,TRBD1,TRBV29-1,TGCAGCGTTGGTAAAGGGACAGGGGGATCGTACGACACCGGGGAGCTGTTTTTT,CSVGKGTGGSYDTGELFF
-,TRBJ1-2,-,TRBV10-3,TGTGCCATCAGTGATCTAACCGGGGAACGCTATGGCTACACCTTC,CAISDLTGERYGYTF
-,TRBJ2-5,-,TRBV5-1,TGCGCCAGCAGCGACCTAACAGGGCTCGAGACCCAGTACTTC,CASSDLTGLETQYF
many,TRBJ2-7,TRBD2,TRBV5-4,TGTGCCAGCAGCATGACTAGCTTGCGTGAGCAGTACTTC,CASSMTSLREQYF
-,TRBJ1-2,-,TRBV6-5,TGTGCCAGCAGTTACGGGCAGGCTGAGTATGGCTACACCTTC,CASSYGQAEYGYTF
many,TRBJ2-7,-,TRBV9,TGTGCCAGCAGCACGATGACTAGTTCCCACGAGCAGTACTTC,CASSTMTSSHEQYF
-,TRBJ2-3,TRBD2,TRBV2,TGTGCCAGCAGATCTTTGGCGGGAGGCCCTCAGTATTTT,CASRSLAGGPQYF
few,TRBJ1-2,TRBD1,TRBV20-1,TGCAGTGCTAGAGAGAGGAACAGGGGGCTCTATGGCTACACCTTC,CSARERNRGLYGYTF
-,TRBJ2-7,-,TRBV28,TGTGCCAGCAGACGGACGGACGAGCAGTACTTC,CASRRTDEQYF
few,TRBJ1-6,-,TRBV21-1,TGTGCCAGCAGCAAGGACGGCTTCGATAATTCACCCCTCCACTTT,CASSKDGFDNSPLHF
few,TRBJ2-1,TRBD1,TRBV5-1,TGCGCCAGCAGCGCACGGACAGGGGCTAGCGATGAGCAGTTCTTC,CASSARTGASDEQFF
-,TRBJ2-4,-,TRBV19,TGTGCCAGTAGTACCCCGGGGCCCATTCAGTACTTC,CASSTPGPIQYF
-,TRBJ1-2,-,TRBV12-3/TRBV12-4,TGTGCCAGCAGTCTCGGGACACATACCCCCTATGGCTACACCTTC,CASSLGTHTPYGYTF
many,TRBJ2-7,-,TRBV4-1,TGCGCCAGCAGCCAAGCGGGGGCCTACGAGCAGTACTTC,CASSQAGAYEQYF
-,TRBJ2-1,-,TRBV7-6,TGTGCCAGCAGCTTAACAGCGGGTTACAATGAGCAGTTCTTC,CASSLTAGYNEQFF
-,TRBJ2-1,-,TRBV28,TGTGCCAGCAGGGCCGGGAGCTCCTACAATGAGCAGTTCTTC,CASRAGSSYNEQFF
few,TRBJ1-6,-,TRBV20-1,TGCAGTGCTACCCCGGGCACACCAGATAATTCACCCCTCCACTTT,CSATPGTPDNSPLHF
-,TRBJ2-4,-,TRBV20-1,TGCAGTGCTCTGGGGCCGAAACTAGCCAAAAACATTCAGTACTTC,CSALGPKLAKNIQYF
-,TRBJ2-3,-,TRBV3-1,TGTGCCAGCAGCACCCTTGCAGATACGCAGTATTTT,CASSTLADTQYF
few,TRBJ2-7,-,TRBV7-3,TGTGCCAGCAGCCCAAATGACGGGGCTAGCCAAAGGTGGGAGCAGTACTTC,CASSPNDGASQRWEQYF
-,TRBJ2-2,TRBD2,TRBV27,TGTGCCAGCAGCTCCTCGGGGGGGACCGGGGAGCTGTTTTTT,CASSSSGGTGELFF